Listed below are T cell receptor beta chains from one sample, sequenced in a study of T cells in Graves' hyperthyroidism and ophthalmopathy. TCRdb re-called the multiplex PCR reads through MiXCR, storing one row per CDR3 protein. The profile shows some 360,000 distinct CDR3 sequences, 15% to 20% of them singletons. What was sequenced was blood. Source of these receptors: a middle-aged woman with Graves' ophthalmopathy. CDR3s include the opening cysteine and the closing phenylalanine or tryptophan. D genes are given only for firm matches. The listing skips clone size in some rows; elsewhere it reads once, few, many or a size class.

d_gene	v_gene	j_gene	abundance	CDR3aa	CDR3nt
TRBD2	TRBV6-2/TRBV6-3	TRBJ2-7	NA	CASSYTSGISYEQYF	TGTGCCAGCAGTTACACAAGCGGGATCTCCTACGAGCAGTACTTC
TRBD2	TRBV2	TRBJ2-7	many	CASTRGSPSSYEQYF	TGTGCCAGCACCCGCGGGAGTCCCAGCTCCTACGAGCAGTACTTC
TRBD1	TRBV27	TRBJ1-2	many	CASSLETGGAYGYTF	TGTGCCAGCAGTTTGGAGACAGGGGGCGCTTATGGCTACACCTTC
NA	TRBV29-1	TRBJ1-2	many	CSVGRGGGYTF	TGCAGCGTTGGACGAGGGGGTGGCTACACCTTC
NA	TRBV2	TRBJ1-1	many	CASSNAGRRNTEAFF	TGTGCCAGCAGTAATGCGGGACGGCGGAACACTGAAGCTTTCTTT
TRBD1	TRBV12-3/TRBV12-4	TRBJ2-7	NA	CASKLRTGGLEQYF	TGTGCCAGCAAACTGAGGACAGGGGGACTCGAGCAGTACTTC
TRBD2	TRBV6-2/TRBV6-3	TRBJ2-4	many	CASRPGGLAKNIQYF	TGTGCCAGCAGGCCGGGGGGGTTAGCCAAAAACATTCAGTACTTC
TRBD2	TRBV6-2/TRBV6-3	TRBJ2-7	many	CASSYSRLADYEQYF	TGTGCCAGCAGTTACTCGAGACTAGCGGACTACGAGCAGTACTTC
TRBD2	TRBV7-2	TRBJ2-5	many	CASSLLAGASTQYF	TGTGCCAGCAGCTTACTAGCGGGGGCCTCTACCCAGTACTTC
NA	TRBV28	TRBJ1-1	many	CASSVSDLENTEAFF	TGTGCCAGCAGCGTTTCGGACCTCGAGAACACTGAAGCTTTCTTT
TRBD1	TRBV11-1	TRBJ2-2	NA	CASSSTGVKSSGELSF	TGTGCCAGCAGCTCTACAGGGGTCAAGTCATCCGGGGAGCTGTCTTTT
NA	TRBV11-2	TRBJ2-2	many	CASSLLEGTGELFF	TGTGCCAGCAGCTTATTAGAAGGGACCGGGGAGCTGTTTTTT
NA	TRBV28	TRBJ1-5	few	CASSSSGSNQPQHF	TGTGCCAGCAGTAGCTCAGGTTCCAATCAGCCCCAGCATTTT
NA	TRBV6-5	TRBJ2-7	many	CASIFRVYEQYF	TGTGCCAGCATTTTCAGGGTCTACGAGCAGTACTTC
NA	TRBV4-1	TRBJ1-1	many	CASSQDQAGPTEAFF	TGCGCCAGCAGCCAAGATCAAGCAGGGCCCACTGAAGCTTTCTTT